This entry features one T cell receptor (beta chain) sequence. This sample is part of a study of blood T cell repertoires in COVID-19. On the study more broadly: The study drew acute and convalescent COVID-19 samples from the United States, Italy and Spain.

Profiling relied on immunoSEQ multiplex PCR, and the TCRdb table lists in-frame clones only, not all of them. The sample records 45,000 to 65,000 clones, more than 75% being singletons. Material for sequencing was peripheral blood. The receptor was derived from a man older than 75 in a cohort sampled during active COVID-19.

In DNA, the CDR3 is TGTGCCAGCAGCGTAGGGGCAAACATGAACACTGAAGCTTTCTTT. Translated, it gives CASSVGANMNTEAFF. The rearrangement joins TRBV9 to TRBJ1-1; D remains ambiguous. The CDR3 is made up of 15 amino acids. CDR1 SGDLS and CDR2 YYNGEE come from the germline V gene. V lost 0 bases and J lost 0, with 9 bases in between.